These 19 T cell receptor beta chains originate from one sample sequenced in a study of early T cells in non-severe SARS-CoV-2 infection. TCRdb reanalysed the 5' RACE reads using MiXCR and keeps one entry per CDR3 protein. The sample has under 95,000 distinct CDR3 sequences, 9.5% to 15% seen once; the top ten hold around 3.6%. The sample consisted of whole blood. The receptor set was obtained from an adult who was a healthcare worker with PCR-confirmed SARS-CoV-2 infection or an uninfected control (not recorded which).

DNA of the CDR3: TGCGCCAGCAGCAAAGTAGCGGGAGCGGACACCGGGGAGCTGTTTTTT. Translation: CASSKVAGADTGELFF. This chain links TRBV5-1 with TRBJ2-2, with TRBD2 identical over 9 bases. The germline V gene has CDR1 SGHRS and CDR2 YFSETQ. This CDR3 region has 16 residues. The trim removed 4 bases at V and 3 bases at J, leaving 7 bases unmatched.

CDR3 protein: CASSHGTASTDTQYF. CDR3 nucleotides: TGCGCCAGCAGCCACGGGACAGCTAGCACAGATACGCAGTATTTT. The V call is TRBV5-1, the J call TRBJ2-3; 7 nucleotides match TRBD1. Germline V CDR1 and CDR2: SGHRS, YFSETQ. V lost 4 bases and J lost 0; bases outside the gene matches: 5. This CDR3 has 15 residues.

The chain combines TRBV6-5 with TRBJ2-3; 7 bases match TRBD1. Germline trimming cut 11 bases from V and 2 bases from J; bases unmatched to any gene: 19. Germline lookup yields CDR1 MNHEY and CDR2 SVGAGI. The CDR3 contains 17 residues. The CDR3: CAASRGPGGSTTDTQYF. The DNA for the CDR3 is TGTGCCGCATCGAGGGGCCCAGGGGGTTCGACCACAGATACGCAGTATTTT.

This clonotype has just a few counts. V is TRBV12-3 or TRBV12-4 and J is TRBJ1-2; D not resolved. The CDR3 is made up of 14 amino acids. V lost 6 bases, J lost 4 bases, and 15 bases lay in between. CDR3 sequence (DNA): TGTGCCAGCAGCCCCCGGGTAGTAGGCTATGGCTACACCTTC. Translated, it gives CASSPRVVGYGYTF.

This clonotype appeared many times. The gene calls are TRBV27 and TRBJ1-2; the match to TRBD1 covers 7 bases. V shed 6 bases, J shed 2 bases, and the junction held 3 bases outside the gene matches. Germline assignment: CDR1 MNHEY and CDR2 SMNVEV (reference sequence). The CDR3 has 13 amino acids. The CDR3 bases are TGTGCCAGCAGATTGGGACAGAACTATGGCTACACCTTC. Translation gives CASRLGQNYGYTF.

In its sample, this clonotype was seen many times. This chain joins TRBV27 and TRBJ2-1; D is unresolved. Deletions cut 6 bases from V and 3 bases from J, with 9 bases between. The CDR3 loop spans 13 amino acids. Germline V gives CDR1 MNHEY, CDR2 SMNVEV (reference sequence). The CDR3 is CASSFADYNEQFF. The CDR3 coding sequence is TGTGCCAGCAGCTTCGCAGACTACAATGAGCAGTTCTTC.

CDR3 loop: CASSLGARAGYNEQFF. CDR3 DNA: TGCGCCAGCAGCTTGGGGGCGAGGGCCGGGTACAATGAGCAGTTCTTC. This sequence joins TRBV5-1 and TRBJ2-1; D is possibly TRBD2 (5 bases). The ends were cut back, 0 bases at V and 4 bases at J, with 14 bases in the middle. Germline CDR1 and CDR2: SGHRS and YFSETQ. The CDR3 totals 16 residues.

The J gene is TRBJ2-5, the V gene TRBV25-1; D unclear. Germline CDR1 is MGHDK and CDR2 is SYGVNS. V was shortened by 10 bases and J by 2 bases, with 11 bases between the two germline ends. CDR3 length equals 12 residues. As DNA, the CDR3 is TGTGCCACCGGGCCAGCGCAAGAGACCCAGTACTTC. Protein product: CATGPAQETQYF.

This clonotype was counted between two and nine times. The chain couples TRBV5-1 to TRBJ2-2, with 11 bases fitting TRBD2. The CDR3 length is 17 residues. V lost 3 bases and J lost 3; bases outside the gene matches: 7. Germline V CDR1 and CDR2: SGHRS, YFSETQ. CDR3 region: CASSSPGLAGDTGELFF. The CDR3 bases are TGCGCCAGCAGCTCCCCAGGACTAGCGGGTGACACCGGGGAGCTGTTTTTT.

The chain uses TRBV27 and TRBJ2-1, with D possibly called TRBD1 or TRBD2 (5 bases each). Germline CDR1 MNHEY, CDR2 SMNVEV (reference sequence). Between the trimmed V and J ends, which lost 6 bases and 7 bases, there was a span of 13 bases. The CDR3 is 13 amino acids. The CDR3 DNA sequence: TGTGCCAGCAGGGGGGAGTCTAGGAATGAGCAGTTCTTC. Its translation is CASRGESRNEQFF.

There are many counts of this clonotype. The chain combines TRBV28 with TRBJ2-1; no clear D gene. Trimming took off 5 bases at V and 10 bases at J, with 21 bases between the two ends. The CDR3 length is 15 residues. Germline CDR1 MDHEN, CDR2 SYDVKM. The CDR3 DNA reads as TGTGCCAGCAGTACCCCGGGTTCCCAGGAAAGAGAGCAGTTCTTC. It codes for CASSTPGSQEREQFF.

This clonotype came up a few times. DNA for the CDR3: TGCAGCGTTGATGGGAAGAGGGACCAAGAGACCCAGTACTTC. Translation gives CSVDGKRDQETQYF. The chain recombines TRBV29-1 with TRBJ2-5; D might be TRBD2 (5 bases). CDR1 SQVTM and CDR2 ANQGSEA come from the germline V gene. This CDR3 is 14 amino acids long. Trimming cost V 3 bases and J 0 bases, with 11 bases left between them.

This chain links TRBV28 with TRBJ1-2, with TRBD1 identical over 8 bases. CDR3 length: 15 residues. V lost 6 bases to trimming and J lost 4 bases; unmatched junction nucleotides: 10. From germline, CDR1 is MDHEN and CDR2 SYDVKM. The CDR3 region is CASRAPGGQGYGYTF. CDR3 nucleotides: TGTGCCAGCAGAGCTCCAGGGGGCCAGGGCTATGGCTACACCTTC.

Concerning this clonotype itself: Being one base from a much bigger clone, this may be a read error. This chain links TRBV25-1 with TRBJ2-3; D gene unclear. The germline V gene has CDR1 MGHDK and CDR2 SYGVNS. There are 11 residues in the CDR3. Trimming removed 6 bases from V and 7 bases from J, with 8 bases in between. This CDR3 is CASRISYTQYF. The CDR3 nucleotides are TGTGCCAGCAGAATTTCATATACGCAGTATTTT.

The genes are TRBV29-1 and TRBJ2-1; no clear D gene. V shed 7 bases and J shed 6 bases, with 7 bases lying between them. In germline, CDR1 is SQVTM, CDR2 ANQGSEA. The CDR3 runs to 10 residues. CDR3 region: CSAQTNEQFF. For the CDR3, the DNA is TGCAGCGCCCAGACCAATGAGCAGTTCTTC.

Ten or more counts support this clonotype. The CDR3 loop is CAWSEAGHTEAFF. The CDR3 nucleotides read TGTGCCTGGAGTGAGGCGGGGCACACTGAAGCTTTCTTT. The chain uses TRBV30 and TRBJ1-1; the D gene is possibly TRBD1 (5 bases). Trimming left V 1 base short and J 3 bases short, with 9 bases between. The CDR3 is 13 residues long. CDR1 and CDR2 from the germline V gene are GTSNPN and SVGIG (reference sequence).

This clonotype was detected many times. V and J are TRBV6-5 and TRBJ2-5; D is possibly TRBD1 (6 bases). The germline V and J ends were trimmed by 4 bases and 3 bases, with 18 bases remaining between them. Per the germline V gene, CDR1 is MNHEY and CDR2 is SVGAGI. CDR3 length: 16 amino acids. The CDR3, as DNA: TGTGCCAGCAGTTCGGAGACAGGCCCATGGAAAGAGACCCAGTACTTC. It translates to CASSSETGPWKETQYF.

This clonotype appeared a few times. This chain joins TRBV7-2 and TRBJ1-1; TRBD1 is a possible D gene (5 bases). Trimming pared 1 base from V and 8 bases from J, leaving 8 bases between. The CDR3 contains 12 residues. CDR1 and CDR2 (germline): SGHTA, FQGNSA. The DNA for the CDR3 is TGTGCCAGCAGCTTAGTCGGGGCCGAAGCTTTCTTT. Translating gives CASSLVGAEAFF.

There are a few counts of this clonotype. The chain is built from TRBV24-1 and TRBJ2-1, with 9 positions matching TRBD2. The CDR3 runs 13 residues. CDR1 and CDR2 (germline): KGHDR, SFDVKD. The J segment lost 10 bases and the V segment lost 3 bases, leaving 3 bases of the junction unmatched. In DNA, the CDR3 is TGTGCCACCAGTGATCCGACTAGCGGAGAGCAGTTCTTC. This gives the protein CATSDPTSGEQFF.